The 15 T cell receptor beta chains in this list originate from one sample, sequenced in a study of CXCR3-negative and CXCR3-positive naive CD8 T cells. 5' RACE with UMI labels generated the TRB cDNA libraries. TCRdb re-called the 5' RACE reads and shows each CDR3 protein once, DNA omitted. This sample's table has over 35,000 distinct CDR3 sequences. Sequencing input: naive CXCR3- CD8+ T cells from blood. The subset: CD45RO-CCR7+CD27+CD95- naive CD8+ T cells lacking CXCR3 (TNR3-). The source is a human donor in good health. Some clones in this sample may be carry-over from other donors' samples.

CDR3 residues: CASTNGTRQPQHF. The J gene is TRBJ1-5, the V gene TRBV2. This CDR3 is built from 13 residues. Germline lookup yields CDR1 SNHLY and CDR2 FYNNEI.

The chain combines TRBV20-1 with TRBJ1-4; checking the TCRdb D call of TRBD1 is not possible without DNA. Germline-derived CDR1 and CDR2 are DFQATT and SNEGSKA (reference sequence). The length of the CDR3 is 14 residues. The CDR3 reads CSARGQGYGEKLFF.

This sequence joins TRBV29-1 and TRBJ2-7; the TRBD1 assignment by TCRdb is unverifiable without DNA. This CDR3 is built from 13 residues. The germline gives CDR1 SQVTM, CDR2 ANQGSEA. The CDR3 loop reads CSALRDSLYEQYF.

The chain links TRBV7-2 to TRBJ2-7; as DNA is missing, the TRBD1 call by TCRdb cannot be tested. This CDR3 is built from 17 residues. Germline loops: CDR1 SGHTA, CDR2 FQGNSA. CDR3 amino acids: CASSLAFPGQGKYEQYF.

This chain joins TRBV5-1 and TRBJ2-1; TCRdb lists TRBD2, though no DNA is available to test this call. Germline loops: CDR1 SGHRS, CDR2 YFSETQ. CDR3 length equals 13 residues. The CDR3 loop is CASSREGDYEQYF. Drawing the rest from reference TRBV5-1 and TRBJ2-1, the complete variable domain is KAGVTQTPRYLIKTRGQQVTLSCSPISGHRSVSWYQQTPGQGLQFLFEYFSETQRNKGNFPGRFSGRQFSNSRSEMNVSTLELGDSALYLCASSREGDYEQYFGPGTRLTVL.

The chain joins TRBV28 to TRBJ1-2. Germline CDR1 and CDR2: MDHEN and SYDVKM. The CDR3 covers 12 residues. The CDR3 is CASSFEGNGYTF.

V and J are TRBV19 and TRBJ2-7; TCRdb calls TRBD1, which cannot be checked without DNA. The CDR3 length is 13 residues. From germline, CDR1 is LNHDA and CDR2 SQIVND (reference sequence). The CDR3: CASNEGGSYEQYF.

The chain is built from TRBV6-6 and TRBJ2-5; TCRdb returns TRBD2, unconfirmable since there is no DNA. CDR1 is MNHNY and CDR2 is SVGAGI in the germline V gene (reference sequence). The CDR3 spans 12 residues. CDR3: CASSWEGKTQYF.

The chain carries TRBV7-9 and TRBJ2-7; no DNA is available, so the TRBD1 call from TCRdb remains unchecked. This CDR3 contains 15 residues. Per the germline V gene, CDR1 is SEHNR and CDR2 is FQNEAQ (reference sequence). The chain's CDR3 is CASSSIHRGSYEQYF.

This chain joins TRBV13 and TRBJ2-7; no DNA is available, so the TRBD1 call from TCRdb remains unchecked. The length of the CDR3 is 14 residues. Germline CDR1 reads PRHDT; CDR2 reads FYEKMQ (reference sequence). The CDR3 reads CASSPVGRSYEQYF.

The V gene is TRBV12-3 or TRBV12-4, the J gene TRBJ2-2; without DNA, the TCRdb call of TRBD1 cannot be checked. The CDR3 runs to 15 residues. Here the CDR3 reads CASIKQGGWAGELFF.

The V and J genes are TRBV28 and TRBJ2-2; lacking DNA, the TRBD1 call made by TCRdb goes unchecked. Germline CDR1 and CDR2: MDHEN and SYDVKM. The CDR3 runs to 16 residues. CDR3 in amino acids: CASRPRPLTGTGELFF.

The rearrangement links TRBV23-1 to TRBJ2-7; the TCRdb D gene call, TRBD1, has no DNA to confirm it. TRBV23-1 is recorded as an ORF, its role being uncertain. This CDR3 has 16 amino acids. The CDR3 sequence: CASERGATGESYEQYF.

The chain carries TRBV28 and TRBJ2-7. Germline lookup yields CDR1 MDHEN and CDR2 SYDVKM. The CDR3 is 11 amino acids. The CDR3 protein is CASSFMVEQYF. Looking up the rest from reference TRBV28 and TRBJ2-7 gives the full variable domain: DVKVTQSSRYLVKRTGEKVFLECVQDMDHENMFWYRQDPGLGLRLIYFSYDVKMKEKGDIPEGYSVSREKKERFSLILESASTNQTSMYLCASSFMVEQYFGPGTRLTVT.

The chain recombines TRBV7-2 with TRBJ2-5; TCRdb selects TRBD1, and the lack of DNA leaves this call unchecked. There are 16 residues in the CDR3. Germline loops: CDR1 SGHTA, CDR2 FQGNSA. The CDR3 spells CASSKVGREFQETQYF.